This entry features one T cell receptor beta chain sequence. The V gene's germline CDR1 is SNHLY and CDR2 FYNNEI. The CDR3 is 14 residues long. V gave up 10 bases and J gave up 1 base, with 14 bases separating them. This record belongs to a study of blood T cells in healthy people across ages. Primed by a sample-barcoded 5' primer and a J-beta primer mix, a second PCR proceeded for roughly 6 to 12 cycles. TCRdb called the 5' RACE reads again in MiXCR, with one record for every CDR3 protein. The sample has nearly 1 million distinct CDR3 sequences; roughly 47% are singletons. The sequence was obtained from a woman aged 55 to 70 in good health. The chain carries TRBV2 and TRBJ2-1; D call uncertain. The sample taken for sequencing was blood. The CDR3 DNA reads as TGTGCCACCCTATTGGAACGTTCCTACAATGAGCAGTTCTTC. It specifies CATLLERSYNEQFF.